The clone carrying this T cell receptor (beta chain) was seen ten or more times. Its antigen remains unidentified. Unique molecular identifiers were incorporated when the TCRbeta library was constructed. One entry per CDR3 protein results from TCRdb running MiXCR on the PCR reads. The sample contains 480,000 or so distinct CDR3 sequences, more than 9% of which appear only once. Germline-derived CDR1 and CDR2 are WSHSY and SAAADI. V was clipped by 0 bases and J by 0 bases, with 9 bases between them. This CDR3 comprises 15 residues. This record belongs to a study of T-cell reconstitution after alpha-beta-depleted transplantation in children. Study-wide findings and caveats: One year after transplant, T-cell counts and diversity came mostly from newly produced T cells. About two months after transplant, alpha-beta T cells reportedly came from several hundred expanded graft clones.

The source material was PBMCs, sampled before TCRalphabeta/CD19-depleted stem cell transplant. The rearrangement joins TRBV10-2 to TRBJ2-7, with D unclear. This sequence originates from a child under 10 years old with inherited bone marrow failure, due to receive a stem cell transplant. This CDR3 is CASSESGRFSYEQYF. CDR3 nucleotide sequence: TGCGCCAGCAGTGAGTCTGGGCGCTTCTCCTACGAGCAGTACTTC.